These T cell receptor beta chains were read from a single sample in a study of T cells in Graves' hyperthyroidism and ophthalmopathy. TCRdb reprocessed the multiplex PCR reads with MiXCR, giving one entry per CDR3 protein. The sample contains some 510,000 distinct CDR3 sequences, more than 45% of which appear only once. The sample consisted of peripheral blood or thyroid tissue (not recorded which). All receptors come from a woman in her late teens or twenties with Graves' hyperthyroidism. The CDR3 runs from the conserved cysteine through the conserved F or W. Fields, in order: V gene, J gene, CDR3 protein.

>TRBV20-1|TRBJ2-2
CSAPRAGGNTGELFF
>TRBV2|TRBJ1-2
CASSPQGAPGYGYTF
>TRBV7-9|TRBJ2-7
CASSLARTYEQYF
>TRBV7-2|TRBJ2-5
CASSSGQGQEPQYF
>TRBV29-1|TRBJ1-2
CSVEGGGIGYTF
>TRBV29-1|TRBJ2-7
CSLDLGTYEQYF
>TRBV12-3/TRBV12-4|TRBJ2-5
CASAPVSCQETQYF
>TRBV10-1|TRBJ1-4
CASSEGAAELFF
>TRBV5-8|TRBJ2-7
CASSFRDRGPEQYF
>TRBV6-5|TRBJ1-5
CASSYSKGTGVSNQPQHF
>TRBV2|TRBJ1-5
CASGLRQPQHF
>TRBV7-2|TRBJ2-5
CASSQGFPGETQYF
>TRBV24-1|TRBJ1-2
CARETRGDGNGYTF
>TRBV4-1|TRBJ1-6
CASSQPGRSPLHF
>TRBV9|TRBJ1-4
CASSVRQGGTNEKLFF
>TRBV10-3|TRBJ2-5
CAISEGGDGTQYF
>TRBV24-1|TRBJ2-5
CATSETWDQETQYF
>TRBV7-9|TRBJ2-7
CASSATVNYEQYF
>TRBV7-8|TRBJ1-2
CASSLGSGQANYGYTF
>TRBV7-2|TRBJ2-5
CASSLTSGETQYF
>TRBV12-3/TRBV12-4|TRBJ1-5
CASSGGQGIQPQHF
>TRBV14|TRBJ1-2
CASSPVSQGGYTF
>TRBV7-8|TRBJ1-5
CASSLAPGKDQPQHF
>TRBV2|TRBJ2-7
CASSELALSSYEQYF
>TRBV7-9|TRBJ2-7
CASSLVAGVSYEQYF
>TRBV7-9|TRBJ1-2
CASSRISGGYTF
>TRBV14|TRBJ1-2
CASSQGGGDGYTF
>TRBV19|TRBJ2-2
CARSSGANTGELFF
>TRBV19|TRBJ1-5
CASTQRAERDGQPQHF
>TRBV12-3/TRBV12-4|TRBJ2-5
CASSFTRQGGETQYF
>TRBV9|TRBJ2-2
CASSGHRELFF
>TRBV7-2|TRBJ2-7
CASSLEYRATYEQYF
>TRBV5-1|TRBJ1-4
CASRDEPWRANEKLFF
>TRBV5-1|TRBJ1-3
CASSWDGPGNTIYF
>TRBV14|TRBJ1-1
CASSQVPGSHTEAFF
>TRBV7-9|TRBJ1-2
CASSMGRGRGYTF
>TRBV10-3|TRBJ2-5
CATSGTGTQYF
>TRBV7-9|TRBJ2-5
CASSSGTTQTQYF
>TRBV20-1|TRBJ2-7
CSARPPTSDYEQYF
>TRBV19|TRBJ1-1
CASSIWAPTGNTEAFF
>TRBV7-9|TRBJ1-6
CASSPTNSPLHF